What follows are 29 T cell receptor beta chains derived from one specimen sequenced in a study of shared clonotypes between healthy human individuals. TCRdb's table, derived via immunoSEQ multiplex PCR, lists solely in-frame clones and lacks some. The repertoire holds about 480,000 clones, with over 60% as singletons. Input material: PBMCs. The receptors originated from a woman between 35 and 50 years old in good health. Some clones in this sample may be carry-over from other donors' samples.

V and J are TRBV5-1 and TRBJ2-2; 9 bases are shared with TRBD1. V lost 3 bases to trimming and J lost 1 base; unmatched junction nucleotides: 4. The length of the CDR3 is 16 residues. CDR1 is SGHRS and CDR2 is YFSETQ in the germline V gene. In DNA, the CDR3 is TGCGCCAGCAGCTGGTGGGGACAGGGGAACACCGGGGAGCTGTTTTTT. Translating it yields CASSWWGQGNTGELFF.

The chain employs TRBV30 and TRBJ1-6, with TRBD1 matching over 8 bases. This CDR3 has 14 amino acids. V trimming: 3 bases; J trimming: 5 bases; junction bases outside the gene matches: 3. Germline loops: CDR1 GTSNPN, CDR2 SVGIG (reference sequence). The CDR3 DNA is TGTGCCTGGAGGATGGACAGGGATAATTCACCCCTCCACTTT. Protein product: CAWRMDRDNSPLHF.

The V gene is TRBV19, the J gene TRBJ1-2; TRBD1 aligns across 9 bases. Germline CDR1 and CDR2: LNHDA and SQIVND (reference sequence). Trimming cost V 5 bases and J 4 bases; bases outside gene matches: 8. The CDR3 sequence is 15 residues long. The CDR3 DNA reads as TGTGCCAGTAGTCAAACCCGGGACAGGGTCTATGGCTACACCTTC. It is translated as CASSQTRDRVYGYTF.

The CDR3 loop reads CASSRTPQGWGETQYF. The CDR3 coding sequence is TGTGCCAGCAGCCGAACACCACAGGGGTGGGGAGAGACCCAGTACTTC. The chain employs TRBV7-6 and TRBJ2-5; 7 bases are a match to TRBD1. The CDR3 loop spans 16 amino acids. Germline V gene lookup returns CDR1 SGHVS and CDR2 FNYEAQ. J gave up 4 bases and V 5 bases, and 13 bases lay outside the gene matches. Combining the CDR3 with reference TRBV7-6 and TRBJ2-5 gives the whole variable domain GAGVSQSPRYKVTKRGQDVALRCDPISGHVSLYWYRQALGQGPEFLTYFNYEAQQDKSGLPNDRFSAERPEGSISTLTIQRTEQRDSAMYRCASSRTPQGWGETQYFGPGTRLLVL.

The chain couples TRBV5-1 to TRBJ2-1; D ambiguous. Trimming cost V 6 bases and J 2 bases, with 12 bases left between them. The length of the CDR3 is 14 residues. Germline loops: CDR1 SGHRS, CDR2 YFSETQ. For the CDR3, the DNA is TGCGCCAGCAAGGAGTCCGACCCCTACAATGAGCAGTTCTTC. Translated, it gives CASKESDPYNEQFF.

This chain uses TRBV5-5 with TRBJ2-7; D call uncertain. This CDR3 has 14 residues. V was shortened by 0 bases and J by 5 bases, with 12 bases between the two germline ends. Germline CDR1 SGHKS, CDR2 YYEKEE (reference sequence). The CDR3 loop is CASSLVQPWNEQYF. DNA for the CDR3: TGTGCCAGCAGCTTGGTACAGCCTTGGAACGAGCAGTACTTC.

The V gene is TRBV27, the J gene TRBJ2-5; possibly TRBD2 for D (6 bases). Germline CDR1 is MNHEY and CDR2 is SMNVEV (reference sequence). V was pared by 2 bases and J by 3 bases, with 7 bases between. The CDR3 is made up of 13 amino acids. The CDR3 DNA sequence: TGTGCCAGCAGTTTAGGGGGGAAAGAGACCCAGTACTTC. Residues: CASSLGGKETQYF.

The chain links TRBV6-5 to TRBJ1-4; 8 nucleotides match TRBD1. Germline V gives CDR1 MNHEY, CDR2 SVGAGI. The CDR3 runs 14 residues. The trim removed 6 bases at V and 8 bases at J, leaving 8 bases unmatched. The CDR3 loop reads CASSIGQGAEKLFF. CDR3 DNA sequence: TGTGCCAGCAGCATCGGACAGGGAGCGGAAAAACTGTTTTTT.

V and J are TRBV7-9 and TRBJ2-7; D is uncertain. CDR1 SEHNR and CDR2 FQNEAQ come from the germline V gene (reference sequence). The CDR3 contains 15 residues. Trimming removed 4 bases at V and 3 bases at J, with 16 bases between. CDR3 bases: TGTGCCAGCAGCTCTTGGACCGGAGTTAACTACGAGCAGTACTTC. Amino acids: CASSSWTGVNYEQYF.

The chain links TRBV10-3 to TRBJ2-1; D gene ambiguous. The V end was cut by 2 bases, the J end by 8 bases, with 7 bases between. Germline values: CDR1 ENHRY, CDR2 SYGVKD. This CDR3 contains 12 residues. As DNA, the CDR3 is TGTGCCATCAGTGAGGTGACGGATGAGCAGTTCTTC. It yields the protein CAISEVTDEQFF.

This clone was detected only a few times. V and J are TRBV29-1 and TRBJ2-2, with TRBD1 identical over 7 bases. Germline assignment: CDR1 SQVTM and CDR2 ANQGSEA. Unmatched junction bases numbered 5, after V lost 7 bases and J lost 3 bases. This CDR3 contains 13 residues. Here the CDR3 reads CSAGDRYTGELFF. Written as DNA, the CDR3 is TGCAGCGCCGGGGACAGATACACCGGGGAGCTGTTTTTT.

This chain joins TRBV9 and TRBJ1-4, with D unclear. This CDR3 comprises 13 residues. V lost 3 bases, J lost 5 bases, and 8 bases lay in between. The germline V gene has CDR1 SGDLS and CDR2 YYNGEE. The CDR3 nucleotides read TGTGCCAGCAGCGGCTCTACGAATGAAAAACTGTTTTTT. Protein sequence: CASSGSTNEKLFF.

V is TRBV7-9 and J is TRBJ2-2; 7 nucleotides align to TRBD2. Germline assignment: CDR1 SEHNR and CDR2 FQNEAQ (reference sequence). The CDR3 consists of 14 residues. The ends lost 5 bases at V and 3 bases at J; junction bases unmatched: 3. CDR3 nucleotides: TGTGCCAGCAGCCCCCGGGGGGACACCGGGGAGCTGTTTTTT. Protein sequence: CASSPRGDTGELFF.

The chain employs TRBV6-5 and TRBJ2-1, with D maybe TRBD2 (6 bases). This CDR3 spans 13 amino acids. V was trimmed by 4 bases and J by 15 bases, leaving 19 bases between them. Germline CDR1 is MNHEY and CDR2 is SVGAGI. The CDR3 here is CASSSPGDLGRFF. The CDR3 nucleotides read TGTGCCAGCAGTTCCCCCGGGGACTTGGGTCGGTTCTTC.

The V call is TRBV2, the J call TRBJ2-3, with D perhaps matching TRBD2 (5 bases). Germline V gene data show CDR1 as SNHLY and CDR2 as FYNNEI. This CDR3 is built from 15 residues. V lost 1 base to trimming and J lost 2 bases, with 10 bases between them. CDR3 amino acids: CASSEVGAHTDTQYF. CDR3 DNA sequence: TGTGCCAGCAGTGAAGTGGGAGCCCACACAGATACGCAGTATTTT.

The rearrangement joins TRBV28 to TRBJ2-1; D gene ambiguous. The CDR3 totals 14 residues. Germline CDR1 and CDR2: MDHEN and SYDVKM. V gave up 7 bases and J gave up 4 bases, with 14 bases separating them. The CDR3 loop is CASTSRSGYNEQFF. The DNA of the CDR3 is TGTGCCAGCACCTCCCGGAGTGGGTACAATGAGCAGTTCTTC.

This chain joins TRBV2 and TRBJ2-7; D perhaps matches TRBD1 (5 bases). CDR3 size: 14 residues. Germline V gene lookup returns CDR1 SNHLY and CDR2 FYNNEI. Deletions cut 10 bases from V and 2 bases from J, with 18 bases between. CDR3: CATAEQTGAYEQYF. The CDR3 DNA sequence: TGTGCCACAGCAGAGCAAACAGGAGCCTACGAGCAGTACTTC.

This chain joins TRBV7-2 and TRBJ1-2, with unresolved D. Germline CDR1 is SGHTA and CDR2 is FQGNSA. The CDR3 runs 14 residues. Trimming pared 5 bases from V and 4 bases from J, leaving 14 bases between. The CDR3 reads CASSVKRDLYGYTF. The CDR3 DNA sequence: TGTGCCAGCAGCGTAAAACGAGACCTCTATGGCTACACCTTC.

CDR3: CASSVGLQWGVDTQYF. DNA of the CDR3: TGTGCCAGCAGCGTAGGCTTACAGTGGGGCGTAGATACGCAGTATTTT. The chain combines TRBV9 with TRBJ2-3, with a weak D call TRBD1 (5 bases). CDR3 size: 16 residues. The ends were cut back, 0 bases at V and 5 bases at J, with 16 bases in the middle. The germline CDR1 and CDR2 sequences are SGDLS and YYNGEE.

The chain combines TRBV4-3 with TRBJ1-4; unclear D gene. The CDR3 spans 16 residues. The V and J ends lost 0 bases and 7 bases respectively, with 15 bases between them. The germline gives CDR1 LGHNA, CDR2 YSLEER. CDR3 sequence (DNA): TGCGCCAGCAGCCAAGATAGCGGTTCGATCCTTGAAAAACTGTTTTTT. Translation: CASSQDSGSILEKLFF.

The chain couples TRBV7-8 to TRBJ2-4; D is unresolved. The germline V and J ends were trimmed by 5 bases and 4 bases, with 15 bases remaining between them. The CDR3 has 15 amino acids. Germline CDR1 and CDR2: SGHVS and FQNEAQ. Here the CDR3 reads CASSPHRDGKNIQYF. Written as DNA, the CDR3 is TGTGCCAGCAGCCCCCACAGAGACGGAAAAAACATTCAGTACTTC. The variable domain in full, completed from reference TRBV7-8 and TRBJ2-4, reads GAGVSQSPRYKVAKRGQDVALRCDPISGHVSLFWYQQALGQGPEFLTYFQNEAQLDKSGLPSDRFFAERPEGSVSTLKIQRTQQEDSAVYLCASSPHRDGKNIQYFGAGTRLSVL.

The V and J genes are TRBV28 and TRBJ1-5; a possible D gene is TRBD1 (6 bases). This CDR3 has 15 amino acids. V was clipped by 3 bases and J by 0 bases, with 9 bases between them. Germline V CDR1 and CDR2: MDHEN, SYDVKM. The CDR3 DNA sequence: TGTGCCAGCAGTTTCCAGGGGCGTAGCAATCAGCCCCAGCATTTT. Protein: CASSFQGRSNQPQHF.

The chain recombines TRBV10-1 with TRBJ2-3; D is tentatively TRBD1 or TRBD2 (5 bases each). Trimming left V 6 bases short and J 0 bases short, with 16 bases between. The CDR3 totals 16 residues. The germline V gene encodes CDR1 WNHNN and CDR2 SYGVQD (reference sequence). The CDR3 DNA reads TGCGCCAGCAGCGAGGGGACCGCATCTAGCACAGATACGCAGTATTTT. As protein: CASSEGTASSTDTQYF.

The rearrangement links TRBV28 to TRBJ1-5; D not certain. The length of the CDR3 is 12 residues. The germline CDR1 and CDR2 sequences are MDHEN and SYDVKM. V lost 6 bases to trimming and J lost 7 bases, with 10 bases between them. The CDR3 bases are TGTGCCAGCAGAACAAGTTGGCAGCCCCAGCATTTT. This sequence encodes CASRTSWQPQHF.

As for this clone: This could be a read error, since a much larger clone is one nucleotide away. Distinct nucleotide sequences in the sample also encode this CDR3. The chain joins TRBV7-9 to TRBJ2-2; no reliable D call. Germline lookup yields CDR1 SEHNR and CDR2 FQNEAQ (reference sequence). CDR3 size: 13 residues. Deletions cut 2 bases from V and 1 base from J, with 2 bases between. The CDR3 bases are TGTGCCAGCAGCTTACTGAACACCGGGGAGCTGTTTTTT. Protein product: CASSLLNTGELFF.

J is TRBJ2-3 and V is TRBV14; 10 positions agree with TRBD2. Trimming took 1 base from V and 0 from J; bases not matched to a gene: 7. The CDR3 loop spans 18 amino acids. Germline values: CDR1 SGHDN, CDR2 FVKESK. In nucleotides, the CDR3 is TGTGCCAGCAGCCAAGCCCGGACGACTAGCGGGAGCACAGATACGCAGTATTTT. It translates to CASSQARTTSGSTDTQYF.

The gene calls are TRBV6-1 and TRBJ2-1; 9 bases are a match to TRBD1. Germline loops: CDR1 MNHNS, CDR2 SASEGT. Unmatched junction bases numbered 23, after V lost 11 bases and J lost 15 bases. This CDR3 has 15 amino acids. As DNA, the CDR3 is TGTGCCTTACAGGGGGCGGGACTAACCCCCACCTGGCCGTTCTTC. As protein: CALQGAGLTPTWPFF.

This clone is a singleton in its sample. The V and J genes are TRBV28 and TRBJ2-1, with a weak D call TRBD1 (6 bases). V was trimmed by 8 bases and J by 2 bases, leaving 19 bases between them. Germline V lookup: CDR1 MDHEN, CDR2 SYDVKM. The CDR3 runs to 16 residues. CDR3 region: CASEGEQGRAYNEQFF. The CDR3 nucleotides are TGTGCCAGCGAGGGGGAACAGGGTAGGGCCTACAATGAGCAGTTCTTC.

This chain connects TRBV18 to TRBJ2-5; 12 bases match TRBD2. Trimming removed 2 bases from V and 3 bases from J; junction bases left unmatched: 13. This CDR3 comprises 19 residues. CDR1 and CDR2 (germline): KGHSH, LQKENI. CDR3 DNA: TGTGCCAGCTCACCAGCGCCTAGCGGGAGGGCCACTCCTAAAGAGACCCAGTACTTC. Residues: CASSPAPSGRATPKETQYF.